This is a list of T cell receptor beta chains from one sample in a study of blood T cells in healthy people across ages. Using its own MiXCR run on the 5' RACE reads, TCRdb lists one record per CDR3 protein. The table shows more than 1.4 million distinct CDR3 sequences, with about 43% occurring only once. Sequenced sample: blood. The receptors derive from a woman younger than 30 in good health. Each CDR3 is given with its conserved first and last residue. D genes are given only for firm matches. Clone size is given for some rows only: seen once, a few or many times, or a class if the clone is expanded.

clone_size d_call j_call v_call cdr3_nt cdr3_aa
few - TRBJ1-1 TRBV29-1 TGCAGCCCTCAAGAGGGGGGTAACACTGAAGCTTTCTTT CSPQEGGNTEAFF
few TRBD1 TRBJ2-7 TRBV20-1 TGCAGTGCCAAGCGAGGGACAGAAAACTACGAGCAGTACTTC CSAKRGTENYEQYF
- TRBD1 TRBJ1-5 TRBV9 TGTGCCAGCAGCAATTCCGGGACAGGGTATCAGCCCCAGCATTTT CASSNSGTGYQPQHF
- TRBD1 TRBJ2-1 TRBV12-3/TRBV12-4 TGTGCCAGCAGTCCATGGACAGGGCCGTACAATGAGCAGTTCTTC CASSPWTGPYNEQFF
many TRBD1 TRBJ1-2 TRBV12-3/TRBV12-4 TGTGCCAGCAGTTTAGCCGTCAGGGGGACGGGAGGCTACACCTTC CASSLAVRGTGGYTF
- - TRBJ2-3 TRBV6-5 TGTGCCACAAAGGGGGGACGGAACACAGATACGCAGTATTTT CATKGGRNTDTQYF
- - TRBJ2-7 TRBV15 TGTGCCACCAGCAGCCCGGGACGGTCGATTTACGAGCAGTACTTC CATSSPGRSIYEQYF
- - TRBJ2-6 TRBV25-1 TGTGCCAGCAGTGACTTTTCCAGCCCTGGGGCCAACGTCCTGACTTTC CASSDFSSPGANVLTF
- - TRBJ2-3 TRBV10-2 TGCGCCAGCAGTGAGTGGGCCCCGACAGATACGCAGTATTTT CASSEWAPTDTQYF
once - TRBJ2-2 TRBV6-1 TGTGCCGCCCGTTGGGGGGGCCCTAACACCGGGGAGCTGTTTTTT CAARWGGPNTGELFF
few - TRBJ2-1 TRBV5-6 TGTGCCAGCAGCGGTGGGGAGGGGGGCACTTACAATGAGCAGTTCTTC CASSGGEGGTYNEQFF
few - TRBJ2-2 TRBV7-2 TGTGCCAGCAGCTTAAACGCGGGGGCCCCCACCGGGGAGCTGTTTTTT CASSLNAGAPTGELFF
- TRBD2 TRBJ2-3 TRBV5-1 TGCGCCAGCAGCTTAAGCGGGATCTCAGATACGCAGTATTTT CASSLSGISDTQYF
- TRBD2 TRBJ2-5 TRBV27 TGTGCCAGCAGTTGGGGACTAGCGGGAGACCAGTACTTC CASSWGLAGDQYF
- TRBD2 TRBJ2-5 TRBV6-2/TRBV6-3 TGTGCCAGCAGTACGAGCGGGGAAAATCGGGAGACCCAGTACTTC CASSTSGENRETQYF
few TRBD1 TRBJ1-6 TRBV4-1 TGCGCCAGCAGCCAAGAAGGCCCGGGACAGGGTAATTCACCCCTCCACTTT CASSQEGPGQGNSPLHF
- - TRBJ2-2 TRBV12-3/TRBV12-4 TGTGCCAGCAGTTCCCCCAGGGACGGGGTCGGGGAGCTGTTTTTT CASSSPRDGVGELFF
- - TRBJ2-4 TRBV6-1 TGTGCCAGCAGCCTAGCTTGGGCCAAAAACATTCAGTACTTC CASSLAWAKNIQYF
- TRBD2 TRBJ2-3 TRBV6-5 TGTGCCAGCAGTTACGGGCGGACTAGCGTTCGGGCAGATACGCAGTATTTT CASSYGRTSVRADTQYF
once - TRBJ2-7 TRBV12-5 TGTGCTAGTGGTTTGGCCGAGGGGGGGTACGAGCAGTACTTC CASGLAEGGYEQYF
once TRBD2 TRBJ2-1 TRBV20-1 TGCAACCCGAGGCGGGAGGGGGTGGCTGAGCAGTTCTTC CNPRREGVAEQFF
few TRBD1 TRBJ1-6 TRBV7-2 TGTGCCAGCAGCTCCGGACAGGGCGACTCCTATAATTCACCCCTCCACTTT CASSSGQGDSYNSPLHF
few TRBD1 TRBJ2-7 TRBV7-9 TGTGCCAGCAGCTTAGATGCAGGGACAGTTTACGAGCAGTACTTC CASSLDAGTVYEQYF
few TRBD2 TRBJ2-1 TRBV9 TGTGCCAGCACGTCCGGGACTAGCGGGGGTAATGAGCAGTTCTTC CASTSGTSGGNEQFF
few - TRBJ1-1 TRBV10-3 TGTGCCACACGGGGTGAGGGGGGGTGGAACACTGAAGCTTTCTTT CATRGEGGWNTEAFF
- - TRBJ2-7 TRBV6-5 TGTGCCAGCAGTAGCCGGGTTGATTTGGGCGAGCAGTACTTC CASSSRVDLGEQYF
- TRBD2 TRBJ2-7 TRBV29-1 TGCAGCGTTTGGGGGACTAGCTTTCTCGAGCAGTACTTC CSVWGTSFLEQYF
- - TRBJ2-3 TRBV27 TGTGCCAGCCGTTTGGAGCGTCAGCCCCAGTATTTT CASRLERQPQYF
few TRBD2 TRBJ2-7 TRBV12-3/TRBV12-4 TGTGCCAGCAGTTTTTATGGGCTAGCGGGGGCGTACGAGCAGTACTTC CASSFYGLAGAYEQYF
once TRBD2 TRBJ2-7 TRBV6-2/TRBV6-3 TGTGCCAGCAGTTATAGAGGCGAGGATCGGCGAGCGGGGGCCCTGTCCTACGAGCAGTACTTC CASSYRGEDRRAGALSYEQYF
- - TRBJ1-2 TRBV12-3/TRBV12-4 TGTGCCAGCAGCCCTTTGGGGTTACATAGCTACACCTTC CASSPLGLHSYTF
- - TRBJ2-6 TRBV6-5 TGTGCCAGCAGTCAGCCCCCCACTGGGGCCAACGTCCTGACTTTC CASSQPPTGANVLTF
- - TRBJ1-1 TRBV3-1 TGTGCCAGCAGCCTTGACGTACAGGGGAACACTGAAGCTTTCTTT CASSLDVQGNTEAFF
once - TRBJ1-1 TRBV21-1 TGTGCCAGCAGCAAGGTTGCCACAGGGAAAACTGAAGCTTTCTTT CASSKVATGKTEAFF
- TRBD1 TRBJ2-5 TRBV5-1 TGCGACAGCCAAAGAGGGGGCGCCGAGACCCAGTACTTC CDSQRGGAETQYF
- TRBD1 TRBJ2-1 TRBV9 TGTGCCAGCAGCGCGGACAGGGCCAACTACAATGAGCAGTTCTTC CASSADRANYNEQFF
- TRBD1 TRBJ2-1 TRBV12-3/TRBV12-4 TGTGCCAGCAGTCTCTCGGGACAGATCTACAATGAGCAGTTCTTC CASSLSGQIYNEQFF
- TRBD1 TRBJ2-2 TRBV12-3/TRBV12-4 TGTGCCAGCAGTTCAACAACAGGGGGCGCGAGCGGGGAGCTGTTTTTT CASSSTTGGASGELFF
- - TRBJ2-7 TRBV2 TGTGCCAGCAGGGGACGGCTACTCTACGAGCAGTACTTC CASRGRLLYEQYF
- TRBD1 TRBJ1-2 TRBV6-4 TGTGCCAGCAGTGAGGCGACAGGGGATGGCTACACCTTC CASSEATGDGYTF
- - TRBJ2-1 TRBV10-3 TGTGCCATCAGTGGCACGGACGATGAGCAGTTCTTC CAISGTDDEQFF
- - TRBJ1-1 TRBV27 TGTGCCAGCAGCACCTTAAGGAACACTGAAGCTTTCTTT CASSTLRNTEAFF
- - TRBJ1-2 TRBV2 TGTGCCAGCAACGGCCGAGGCTATGGCTACACCTTC CASNGRGYGYTF
- - TRBJ1-6 TRBV20-1 TGCAGGGCTCGCGGAGGTAATTCACCCCTCCACTTT CRARGGNSPLHF
few - TRBJ2-5 TRBV6-5 TGTGCCAGCAGTAAGTTAGCTCAAGAGACCCAGTACTTC CASSKLAQETQYF
- - TRBJ2-1 TRBV10-3 TGTGCCATCAGTGAGGGTCTCCTAGCGAGGGGGAGTGAGCAGTTCTTC CAISEGLLARGSEQFF
- TRBD1 TRBJ1-1 TRBV12-3/TRBV12-4 TGTGCCAGCAGTCCCCGGACAGGACAGGACACTGAAGCTTTCTTT CASSPRTGQDTEAFF
few TRBD2 TRBJ2-1 TRBV20-1 TGCAGTGCTAGCGGGGGGGCCAGATCCCCTGAGCAGTTCTTC CSASGGARSPEQFF
- TRBD2 TRBJ2-2 TRBV4-2 TGTGCCAGCAGCCAAGAGGTAGCGGGACCGAACACCGGGGAGCTGTTTTTT CASSQEVAGPNTGELFF
few - TRBJ2-7 TRBV27 TGTGCCAGCAGTTCCCCTACCGGAGGGAGATACGAGCAGTACTTC CASSSPTGGRYEQYF
- - TRBJ1-1 TRBV7-9 TGTGCCAGCAGTATAATGGGCACTGAAGCTTTCTTT CASSIMGTEAFF
- TRBD2 TRBJ2-7 TRBV5-1 TGCGCCAGCAGCTCCTCCGGGACTAGCGCCTACAATGAGCAGTACTTC CASSSSGTSAYNEQYF